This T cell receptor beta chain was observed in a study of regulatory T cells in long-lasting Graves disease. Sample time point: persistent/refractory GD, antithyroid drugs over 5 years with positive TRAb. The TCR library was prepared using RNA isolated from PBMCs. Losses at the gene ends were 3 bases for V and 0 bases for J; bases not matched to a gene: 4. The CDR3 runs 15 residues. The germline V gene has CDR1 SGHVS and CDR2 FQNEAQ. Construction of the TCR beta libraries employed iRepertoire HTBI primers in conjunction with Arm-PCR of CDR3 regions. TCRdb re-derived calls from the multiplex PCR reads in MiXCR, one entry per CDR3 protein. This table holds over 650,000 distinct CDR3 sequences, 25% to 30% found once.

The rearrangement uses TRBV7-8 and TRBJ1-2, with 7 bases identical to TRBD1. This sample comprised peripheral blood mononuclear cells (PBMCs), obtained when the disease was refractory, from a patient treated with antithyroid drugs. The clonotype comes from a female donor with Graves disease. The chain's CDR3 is CASSFYGTANYGYTF. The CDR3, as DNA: TGTGCCAGCAGCTTTTACGGGACAGCTAACTATGGCTACACCTTC.